Below, 3 T cell receptor beta chains from the same sample are listed, as sequenced in a study of blood T cells in healthy people across ages. With a J-beta primer mix and a sample-barcoded 5' primer, a second PCR ran about 7 to 11 cycles. One entry per CDR3 protein, called by TCRdb with MiXCR from the 5' RACE reads. The data hold about 1.8 million distinct CDR3 sequences, with approximately 50% observed a single time. The sequencing input was blood. All receptors derive from a woman in her forties in good health.

This clonotype was picked up a small number of times. J is TRBJ2-3 and V is TRBV7-2, with D unresolved. Germline V gives CDR1 SGHTA, CDR2 FQGNSA. V was clipped by 6 bases and J by 2 bases, with 9 bases between them. The CDR3 totals 13 residues. This CDR3 is CASSPSNTDTQYF. CDR3 nucleotide sequence: TGTGCCAGCAGTCCGTCCAACACAGATACGCAGTATTTT.

This clonotype was observed a few times. V is TRBV29-1 and J is TRBJ2-3, with 10 bases lining up with TRBD2. Germline V gives CDR1 SQVTM, CDR2 ANQGSEA. The CDR3 totals 14 residues. V dropped 7 bases and J dropped 7; count of bases not matched to a gene: 11. The CDR3 sequence is CSGTPGLAPNTQYF. The DNA of the CDR3 is TGCAGCGGTACTCCGGGACTAGCGCCTAATACGCAGTATTTT.

The rearrangement joins TRBV20-1 to TRBJ1-6; 7 positions agree with TRBD1. CDR3 length: 18 amino acids. With 6 bases clipped from V and 1 base from J, the junction kept 15 bases outside the gene matches. Germline CDR1 reads DFQATT; CDR2 reads SNEGSKA (reference sequence). This CDR3 is CSAERGQGGVSYNSPLHF. CDR3 DNA sequence: TGCAGTGCCGAGAGGGGCCAGGGGGGAGTTTCCTATAATTCACCCCTCCACTTT.